This TCR beta chain derives from a study of memory CD4+ T cells and cytomegalovirus serostatus. Generated by immunoSEQ multiplex PCR, the TCRdb table keeps only in-frame clones and is missing some. The table records roughly 48,000 clones, 60% to 85% of them present only once. Single viable CD3+CD4+CD8-CD45RO+ cells were sorted as the memory CD4+ T cells. Germline assignment: CDR1 LNHDA and CDR2 SQIVND (reference sequence). The CDR3 contains 19 residues. V was pared by 1 base and J by 0 bases, with 19 bases between. The chain carries TRBV19 and TRBJ1-5; D possibly corresponds to TRBD1 (5 bases). The clonotype originates from an adult in good health and CMV-seropositive. Sequencing was performed on memory CD4+ T cells from blood. The CDR3 DNA is TGTGCCAGTAGTATAGGACAGTCCAGCGGATTTTTTAGCAATCAGCCCCAGCATTTT. Protein sequence: CASSIGQSSGFFSNQPQHF.